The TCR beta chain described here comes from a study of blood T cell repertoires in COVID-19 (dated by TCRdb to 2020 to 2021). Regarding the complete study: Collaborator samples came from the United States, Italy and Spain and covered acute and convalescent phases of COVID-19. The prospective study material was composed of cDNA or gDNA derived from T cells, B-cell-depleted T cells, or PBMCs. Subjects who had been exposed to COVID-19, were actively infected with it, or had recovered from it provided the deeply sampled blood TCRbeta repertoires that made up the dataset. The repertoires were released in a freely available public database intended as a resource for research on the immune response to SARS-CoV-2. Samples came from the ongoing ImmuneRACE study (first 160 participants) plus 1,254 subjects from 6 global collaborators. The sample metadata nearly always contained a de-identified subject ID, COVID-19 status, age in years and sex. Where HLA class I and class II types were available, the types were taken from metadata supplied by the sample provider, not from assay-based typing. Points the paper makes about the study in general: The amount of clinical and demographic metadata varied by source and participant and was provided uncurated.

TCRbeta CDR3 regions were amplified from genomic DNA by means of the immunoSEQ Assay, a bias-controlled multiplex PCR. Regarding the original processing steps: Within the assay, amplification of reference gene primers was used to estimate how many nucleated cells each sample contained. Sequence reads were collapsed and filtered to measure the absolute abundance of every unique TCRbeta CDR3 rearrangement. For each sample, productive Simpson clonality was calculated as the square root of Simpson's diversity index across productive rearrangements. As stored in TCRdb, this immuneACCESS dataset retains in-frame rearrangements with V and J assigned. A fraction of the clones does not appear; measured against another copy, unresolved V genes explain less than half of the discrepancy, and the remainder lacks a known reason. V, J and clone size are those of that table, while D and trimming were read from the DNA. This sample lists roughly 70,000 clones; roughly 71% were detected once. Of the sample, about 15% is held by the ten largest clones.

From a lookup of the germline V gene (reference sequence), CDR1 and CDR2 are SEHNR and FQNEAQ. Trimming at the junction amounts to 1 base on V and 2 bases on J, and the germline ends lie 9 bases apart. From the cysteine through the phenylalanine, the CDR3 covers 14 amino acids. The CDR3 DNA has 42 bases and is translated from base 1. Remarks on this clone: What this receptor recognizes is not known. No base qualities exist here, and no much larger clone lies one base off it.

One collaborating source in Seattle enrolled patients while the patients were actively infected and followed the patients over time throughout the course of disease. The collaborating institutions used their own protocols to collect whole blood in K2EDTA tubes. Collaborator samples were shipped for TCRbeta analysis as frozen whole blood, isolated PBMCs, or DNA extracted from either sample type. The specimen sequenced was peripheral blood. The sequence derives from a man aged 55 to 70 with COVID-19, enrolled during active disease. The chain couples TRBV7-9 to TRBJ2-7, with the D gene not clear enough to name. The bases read TGTGCCAGCAGCTTAGTAATTAGTCCCTACGAGCAGTACTTC. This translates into CASSLVISPYEQYF.